There are a few counts of the clone carrying this T cell receptor (beta chain). Trimming stripped 6 bases from V and 1 base from J, with 20 bases between. There are 17 residues in the CDR3. Germline CDR1 is ENHRY and CDR2 is SYGVKD. The record originates from a study of T-cell memory formation after mild COVID-19. TCRdb analysed the 5' RACE reads with MiXCR anew, one entry per CDR3 protein. The top ten hold 12% of the sample, which has a few hundred thousand distinct CDR3 sequences, roughly 25% seen once. This clonotype was obtained from an adult woman who had mild COVID-19 (a few samples of this study predate the infection). Cell type and time point are not known. The chain carries TRBV10-3 and TRBJ2-3; a weak D match, TRBD2 (6 bases). Sequencing was done on a sample of PBMCs or a T cell subset sorted from them (not recorded which). As DNA, the CDR3 is TGTGCCATCAGCAATCCGGGAGTCTCCAAGGGCACAGATACGCAGTATTTT. It is translated as CAISNPGVSKGTDTQYF.